This is a list of T cell receptor beta chains from one sample in a study of technical replicates of blood from a few donors. The data were produced by immunoSEQ multiplex PCR, yet TCRdb's version contains in-frame clones alone and is incomplete. This sample carries tens of thousands of clones, roughly 94% of them seen once, and the ten largest clones take less than 0.25%. Specimen: T cells isolated from PBMCs. The receptors come from a human donor in good health. CDR3s include the opening cysteine and the closing phenylalanine or tryptophan. D genes are given only for firm matches. Not every row has a clone size; where given, it reads once, few, many or a size class.

D,size,J,V,DNA,CDR3
NA,NA,TRBJ2-3,TRBV7-2,TGTGCCAGCAGCTTGACGAGGGATACGCAGTATTTT,CASSLTRDTQYF
NA,NA,TRBJ2-5,TRBV19,TGTGCCAGTAGTATAGAGGCACAGGGAGAAGAGACCCAGTACTTC,CASSIEAQGEETQYF
NA,NA,TRBJ1-3,TRBV27,TGTGCCAGCAGTAACGGCGGGACCATATATTTT,CASSNGGTIYF
NA,NA,TRBJ2-7,TRBV5-8,TGTGCCAGCATGGACAGATTAACCTACGAGCAGTACTTC,CASMDRLTYEQYF
TRBD1,once,TRBJ1-5,TRBV10-1,TGCGCCAGCAGTGAGGGGGGGACAGTGCCCCAGCATTTT,CASSEGGTVPQHF
TRBD1,NA,TRBJ1-5,TRBV9,TGTGCCAGCAGTGCCGGGACAGGCTTCCAGCCCCAGCATTTT,CASSAGTGFQPQHF
NA,NA,TRBJ2-7,TRBV27,TGTGCCAGCAGTCTGACAGCCTCCTACGAGCAGTACTTC,CASSLTASYEQYF
TRBD2,NA,TRBJ2-3,TRBV7-3,TGTGCCAGCAGCTTAACGGTGGTAGCGGGGACCCCTAGCACAGATACGCAGTATTTT,CASSLTVVAGTPSTDTQYF
NA,NA,TRBJ2-5,TRBV5-1,TGCGCCAGCAGCTTGGACAGCTGGTACCAAGAGACCCAGTACTTC,CASSLDSWYQETQYF
NA,NA,TRBJ2-7,TRBV7-9,TGTGCCAGCAGCTTAGTGTTCGGCGGCGGGGAGGAGCAGTACTTC,CASSLVFGGGEEQYF
TRBD1,NA,TRBJ1-3,TRBV29-1,TGCAGCGTTGCGGGGACAGGGACTCTCTCGCCTGGAAACACCATATATTTT,CSVAGTGTLSPGNTIYF
NA,NA,TRBJ1-2,TRBV18,TGTGCCAGCTCACCACGGGACTTCGGTGGCTACACCTTC,CASSPRDFGGYTF
TRBD2,NA,TRBJ2-2,TRBV6-1,TGTGCCAGCAGTGAAGCTGTCGCCGGGACTAGCGGGAGTACAGGCACCGGGGAGCTGTTTTTT,CASSEAVAGTSGSTGTGELFF
TRBD1,medium-sized,TRBJ1-1,TRBV30,TGTGCCTGGAGGGACAGGGGTAGGGGGAACACTGAAGCTTTCTTT,CAWRDRGRGNTEAFF
NA,once,TRBJ2-1,TRBV5-1,TGCGCCAGCAGCTTGAGTGGGAGTGCGTCCTACAATGAGCAGTTCTTC,CASSLSGSASYNEQFF
NA,NA,TRBJ2-7,TRBV7-7,TGTGCTAGCACTCCCCCGGGTGGCAGGGACATGTACGAGCAGTACTTC,CASTPPGGRDMYEQYF
TRBD1,few,TRBJ2-1,TRBV5-1,TGCGCCAGCAGCTTCGGGGTAAGACAGGGAATTGTTGAGCAGTTCTTC,CASSFGVRQGIVEQFF
TRBD2,NA,TRBJ2-7,TRBV5-1,TGCGCCAGCAGCTTGGGACTAGCGGGACTCGAGCAGTACTTC,CASSLGLAGLEQYF
NA,few,TRBJ2-2,TRBV11-2,TGTGCCAGCAGCTTACCGGGGGCCGGGGAGCTGTTTTTT,CASSLPGAGELFF
NA,NA,TRBJ1-3,TRBV28,TGTGCCAGCAGTAGACACACATTCGCCTCGACGATCCCCTCTGGAAACACCATATATTTT,CASSRHTFASTIPSGNTIYF
TRBD2,NA,TRBJ2-1,TRBV5-6,TGTGCCAGCAGCTTACCAAGAAGGACTAGCGGGAGAGGGAATGAGCAGTTCTTC,CASSLPRRTSGRGNEQFF
NA,NA,TRBJ2-7,TRBV6-5,TGTGCCAGCAGCCCACAGGTTGGCCGGGACGAGCAGTACTTC,CASSPQVGRDEQYF
NA,NA,TRBJ1-1,TRBV5-1,TGCGCCAGCAGCCTAGGGACATCCACAGGAGCTTTCTTT,CASSLGTSTGAFF
TRBD2,once,TRBJ2-1,TRBV10-2,TGCGCCATTATAGCGGGGTCCTCCTACAATGAGCAGTTCTTC,CAIIAGSSYNEQFF
NA,once,TRBJ2-3,TRBV18,TGTGCCAGCTCACCACGGGAACCAGCGGGCGGAGATACGCAGTATTTT,CASSPREPAGGDTQYF
NA,NA,TRBJ2-1,TRBV7-9,TGTGCCAGCAGCTTGGGAGGAATCTACAATGAGCAGTTCTTC,CASSLGGIYNEQFF
TRBD2,NA,TRBJ2-7,TRBV10-3,TGTGCCATCAGCATCTCACTAGCGGGAGTTAACGAGCAGTACTTC,CAISISLAGVNEQYF